A selection of T cell receptor beta chains follows, all from one sample in a study of Ad26.COV2.S vaccination and SARS-CoV-2 variants. This table comes from immunoSEQ multiplex PCR, and its TCRdb copy is limited to in-frame clones, with some not included. The table includes roughly 400,000 clones, 92% detected once. Sequenced here: peripheral blood, sampled in a trial of Ad26.COV2.S vaccine versus placebo. Receptors originate from a person between 18 and 65 years old who received the Ad26.COV2.S COVID-19 vaccine or a placebo. Both conserved end residues are part of each CDR3.

v_call | cdr3_aa
TRBV7-9 | CASSLEVTGETQYF
TRBV19 | CASTARRGGTGELFF
TRBV4-1 | CASSQSGGITEAFF
TRBV5-1 | CASRQGPAGTNYGYTF
TRBV12-3/TRBV12-4 | CASAQETQYF
TRBV4-3 | CASSQDYPPRIYGYTF
TRBV9 | CASSPSGGAYEQYF
TRBV2 | CASRVRDSGTQYF
TRBV27 | CASSSPTGAGYTF
TRBV5-8 | CASSLVWRADYNTDTQYF
TRBV19 | CASSPGGGGYTF
TRBV6-6 | CASTLQGAVEKLFF
TRBV28 | CASNLGGTGGEKLFF
TRBV19 | CASSNGQGAPNEKLFF
TRBV25-1 | CASSETGHLGDTEAFF
TRBV9 | CASSVAGGKTGELFF
TRBV7-6 | CASRQGWARSLTDTQYF
TRBV10-3 | CAISGTGGDTQYF
TRBV23-1 | CASSQGTELYNEQFF
TRBV9 | CASSGGTGLEKLFF
TRBV7-6 | CASSPNNYGYTF
TRBV18 | CASSGEVGFMNTEAFF
TRBV12-3/TRBV12-4 | CASSFITNYGYTF
TRBV10-2 | CASSLTSGGLYEQYF
TRBV28 | CAFGDSATDTQYF
TRBV4-1 | CASSQELRGAMAYEQYF
TRBV7-7 | CASSLEVHYEQYF
TRBV5-6 | CASSEDRGLLAFF
TRBV15 | CATSRVSGEQFF
TRBV7-2 | CASSNQQGETGELFF
TRBV6-6 | CASSTQGRGGYNEQFF
TRBV5-8 | CASSSKIFGQGAKNIQYF
TRBV3-1/TRBV3-2 | CASSPRTRPKVDTQYF
TRBV2 | CASILDGNQPQHF
TRBV7-9 | CASSLVPGLYGYTF
TRBV3-1/TRBV3-2 | CASSHLAVRGEAFF
TRBV7-2 | CASSSPTGNSYEQYF
TRBV5-5 | CASTPTGDEQYF
TRBV7-2 | CASSMGNTDTQYF
TRBV4-3 | CASSQALAPQETQYF
TRBV19 | CASSRERAYEQYF
TRBV4-1 | CASSQAPGQGFYEQYF
TRBV11-2 | CASSLDKARAYF
TRBV5-4 | CASSLPPQDTQYF
TRBV18 | CASSQQGQSSGNTIYF
TRBV25-1 | CASIIMTGGWETQYF
TRBV6-5 | CASSPGTLNYGYTF
TRBV5-8 | CASSLGSWGSYTDTQYF
TRBV6-5 | CASSYTRNSPLHF
TRBV25-1 | CASGRDTGGSPLHF
TRBV3-1/TRBV3-2 | CASSVQAGRTTDTQYF
TRBV7-7 | CASSPRLAGGTDTQYF
TRBV7-9 | CASSRTSGGRSSYNEQFF